The entry that follows covers one TCR beta chain sequence. The record originates from a study of cytomegalovirus exposure and HLA in healthy donors. The repertoire was sequenced with immunoSEQ multiplex PCR; TCRdb's copy has only in-frame clones and lacks some. The sample yields roughly 150,000 clones, less than 90% seen once. The sequencing sample was made of PBMCs. The source of this sequence is a woman aged 18-35 years in good health and CMV-seropositive.

The CDR3 sequence: CSIGTPENTGELFF. The CDR3 coding sequence is TGCAGCATAGGGACACCCGAGAACACCGGGGAGCTGTTTTTT. The chain is built from TRBV29-1 and TRBJ2-2, with TRBD1 as a possible D gene (6 bases). The CDR3 consists of 14 residues. CDR1 and CDR2 (germline): SQVTM, ANQGSEA. The germline V and J ends were trimmed by 8 bases and 1 base, with 14 bases remaining between them.